This entry is about one T cell receptor beta chain. Its antigen is not identified. The data derive from a study of shared clonotypes between healthy human individuals. Study observations and caveats: Clonotypes shared by all four sorted-subset donors had higher generation probabilities than non-shared clonotypes.

Donors, healthy HIV-negative adults, lacked recent acute infections or vaccinations. Splitting of CD4+ cells produced CD45RA+ naive and CD45RA-negative memory subsets. Germline V gene data show CDR1 as KGHSH and CDR2 as LQKENI. This CDR3 is built from 13 residues. V was pared by 5 bases and J by 3 bases, with 11 bases between. Measured with immunoSEQ multiplex PCR; TCRdb has only the in-frame clones, and not every one. The sample carries about 2 million clones, 85% to 95% recorded once. This clonotype originated in a man between 18 and 29 years old in good health. The sample comprised naive CD4+ T cells sorted from blood. Subset meaning: CD45RA+ positively selected. This chain uses TRBV18 with TRBJ2-7; tentatively, D is TRBD2 (6 bases). The CDR3 reads CASSSGVLYEQYF. DNA for the CDR3: TGTGCCAGCTCATCGGGGGTCCTCTACGAGCAGTACTTC.